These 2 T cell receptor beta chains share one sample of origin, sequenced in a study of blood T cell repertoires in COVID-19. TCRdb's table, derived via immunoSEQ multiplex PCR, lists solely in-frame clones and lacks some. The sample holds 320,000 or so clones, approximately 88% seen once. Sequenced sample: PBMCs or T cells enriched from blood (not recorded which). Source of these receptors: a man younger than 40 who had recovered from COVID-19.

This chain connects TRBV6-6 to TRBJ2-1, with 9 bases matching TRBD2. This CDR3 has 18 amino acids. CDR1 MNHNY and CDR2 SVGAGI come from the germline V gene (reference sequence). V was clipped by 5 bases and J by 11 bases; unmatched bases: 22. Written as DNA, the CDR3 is TGTGCCAGCAGTCGGACAGACTCTAGCGGGGTAAGGCGGGATAAGCAGTTCTTC. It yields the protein CASSRTDSSGVRRDKQFF.

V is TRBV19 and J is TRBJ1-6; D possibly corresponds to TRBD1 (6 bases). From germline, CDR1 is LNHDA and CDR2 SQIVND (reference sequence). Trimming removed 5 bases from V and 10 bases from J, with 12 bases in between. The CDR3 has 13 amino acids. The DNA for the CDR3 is TGTGCCAGTAGTCTCCCAGGGGACTCACCCCTCCACTTT. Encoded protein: CASSLPGDSPLHF.